This T cell receptor beta chain stems from a study of cytomegalovirus exposure and HLA in healthy donors. Study-level findings and limits: Association of 15,000 to 20,000 TCR beta sequences with HLA alleles was found at 0.05 false discovery rate in a later analysis. A prior analysis recorded that most TCR beta V segments were productive about 87% or about 30% of the time.

CDR3 size: 15 residues. Trimming pared 1 base from V and 0 bases from J, leaving 8 bases between. Germline V lookup: CDR1 SGHNT, CDR2 YENEEA. A word on this clone: Its specificity is not known.

Vbeta (60) and Jbeta (13) primers were used in the PCR. Profiled with immunoSEQ multiplex PCR; TCRdb holds only in-frame clones, not every one. The sample contains roughly 150,000 clones, around 83% of which appear only once. This TCR came from a man between 45 and 60 years old in good health and CMV-seropositive. Sequencing input: PBMCs. This chain links TRBV11-3 with TRBJ2-3; D remains ambiguous. The CDR3 region is CASSLGGGSTDTQYF. In DNA form, the CDR3 reads TGTGCCAGCAGCTTAGGTGGCGGAAGCACAGATACGCAGTATTTT.